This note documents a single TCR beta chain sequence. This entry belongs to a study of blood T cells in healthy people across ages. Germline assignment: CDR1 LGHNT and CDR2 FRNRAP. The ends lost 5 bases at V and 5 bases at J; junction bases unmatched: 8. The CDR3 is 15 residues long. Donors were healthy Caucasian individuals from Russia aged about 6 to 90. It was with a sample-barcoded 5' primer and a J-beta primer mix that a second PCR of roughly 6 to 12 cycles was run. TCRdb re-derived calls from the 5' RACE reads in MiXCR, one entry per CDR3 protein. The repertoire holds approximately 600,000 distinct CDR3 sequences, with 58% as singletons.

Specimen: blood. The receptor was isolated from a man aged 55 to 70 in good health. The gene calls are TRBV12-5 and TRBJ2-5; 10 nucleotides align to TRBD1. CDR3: CASGPGTGVGETQYF. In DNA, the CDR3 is TGTGCTAGTGGTCCCGGGACAGGGGTAGGGGAGACCCAGTACTTC. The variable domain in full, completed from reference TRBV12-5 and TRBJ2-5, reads DARVTQTPRHKVTEMGQEVTMRCQPILGHNTVFWYRQTMMQGLELLAYFRNRAPLDDSGMPKDRFSAEMPDATLATLKIQPSEPRDSAVYFCASGPGTGVGETQYFGPGTRLLVL.